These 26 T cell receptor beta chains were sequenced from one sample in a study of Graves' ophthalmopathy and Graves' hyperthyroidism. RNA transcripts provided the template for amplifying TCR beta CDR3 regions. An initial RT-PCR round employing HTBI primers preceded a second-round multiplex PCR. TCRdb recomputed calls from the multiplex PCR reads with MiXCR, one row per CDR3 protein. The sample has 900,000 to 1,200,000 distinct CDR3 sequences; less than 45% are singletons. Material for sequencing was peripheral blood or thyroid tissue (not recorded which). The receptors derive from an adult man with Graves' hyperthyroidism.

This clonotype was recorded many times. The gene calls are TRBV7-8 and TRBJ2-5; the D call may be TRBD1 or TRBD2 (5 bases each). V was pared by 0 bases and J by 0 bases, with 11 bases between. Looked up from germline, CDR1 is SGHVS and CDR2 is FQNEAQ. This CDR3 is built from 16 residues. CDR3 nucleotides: TGTGCCAGCAGCTTAGCGGGGGACCAGTACCAAGAGACCCAGTACTTC. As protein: CASSLAGDQYQETQYF.

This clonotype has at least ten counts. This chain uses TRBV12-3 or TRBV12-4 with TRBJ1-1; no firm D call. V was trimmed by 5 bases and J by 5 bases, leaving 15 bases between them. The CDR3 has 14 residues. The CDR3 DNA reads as TGTGCCAGCAGTGTGGGAACAGTGGGTACTGAAGCTTTCTTT. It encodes CASSVGTVGTEAFF.

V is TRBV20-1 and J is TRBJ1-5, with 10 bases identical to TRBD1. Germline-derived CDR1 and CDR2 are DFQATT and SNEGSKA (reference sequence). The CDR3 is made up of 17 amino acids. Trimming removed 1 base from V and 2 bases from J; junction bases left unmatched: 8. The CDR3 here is CSARGGQGKGGNQPQHF. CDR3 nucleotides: TGCAGTGCTAGAGGGGGACAGGGGAAAGGGGGCAATCAGCCCCAGCATTTT.

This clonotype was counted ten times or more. CDR3 sequence reads: CASSPRAGNQPQHF. CDR3 DNA sequence: TGTGCCAGCAGCCCTAGGGCGGGCAATCAGCCCCAGCATTTT. V gene TRBV10-3 combines with J gene TRBJ1-5; D remains unclear. V lost 10 bases, J lost 2 bases, and 15 bases lay in between. Germline assignment: CDR1 ENHRY and CDR2 SYGVKD. This CDR3 is built from 14 residues.

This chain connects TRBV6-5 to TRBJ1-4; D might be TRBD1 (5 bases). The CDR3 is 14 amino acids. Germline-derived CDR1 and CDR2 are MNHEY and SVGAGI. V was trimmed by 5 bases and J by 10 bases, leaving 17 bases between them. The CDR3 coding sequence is TGTGCCAGCAGTCCTCAATCGGACACAGGAAAACTGTTTTTT. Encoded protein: CASSPQSDTGKLFF.

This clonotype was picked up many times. The CDR3 loop reads CASSDRVLGQPQHF. For the CDR3, the DNA is TGTGCCAGTAGTGATCGGGTTCTGGGTCAGCCCCAGCATTTT. J is TRBJ1-5 and V is TRBV19, with D unresolved. The germline CDR1 and CDR2 sequences are LNHDA and SQIVND (reference sequence). The CDR3 contains 14 residues. Trimming removed 5 bases from V and 6 bases from J, with 14 bases in between.

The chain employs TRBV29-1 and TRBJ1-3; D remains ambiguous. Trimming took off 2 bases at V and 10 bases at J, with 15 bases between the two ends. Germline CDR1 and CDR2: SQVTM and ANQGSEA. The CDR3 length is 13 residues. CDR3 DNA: TGCAGCGTTGAAACTAGGGAGTCGGAGACCATATATTTT. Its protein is CSVETRESETIYF.

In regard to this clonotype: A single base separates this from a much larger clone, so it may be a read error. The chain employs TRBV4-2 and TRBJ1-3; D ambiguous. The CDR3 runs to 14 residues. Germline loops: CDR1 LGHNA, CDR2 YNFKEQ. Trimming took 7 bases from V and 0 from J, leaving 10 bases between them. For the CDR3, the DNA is TGTGCCAGCATCCTTCAGAGCTCTGGAAACACCATATATTTT. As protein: CASILQSSGNTIYF.

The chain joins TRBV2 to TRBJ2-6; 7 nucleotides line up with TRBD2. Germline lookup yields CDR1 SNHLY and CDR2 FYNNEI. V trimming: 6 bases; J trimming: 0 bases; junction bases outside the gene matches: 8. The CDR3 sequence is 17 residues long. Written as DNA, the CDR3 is TGTGCCAGCAGCGTGGGGGGGGGAAGCTCTGGGGCCAACGTCCTGACTTTC. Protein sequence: CASSVGGGSSGANVLTF.

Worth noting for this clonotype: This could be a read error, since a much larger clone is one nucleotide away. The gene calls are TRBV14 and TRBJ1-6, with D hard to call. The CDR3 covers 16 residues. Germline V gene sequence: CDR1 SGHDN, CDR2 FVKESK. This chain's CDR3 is CASSHSRDGYNSPPHF. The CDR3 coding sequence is TGTGCCAGCAGCCATTCTAGAGATGGCTATAATTCACCCCCCCACTTT.

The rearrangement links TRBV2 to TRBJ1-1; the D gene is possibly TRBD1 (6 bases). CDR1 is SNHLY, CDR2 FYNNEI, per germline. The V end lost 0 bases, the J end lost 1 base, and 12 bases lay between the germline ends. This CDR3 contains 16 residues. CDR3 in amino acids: CASSEALRTENTEAFF. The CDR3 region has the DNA TGTGCCAGCAGTGAAGCGCTAAGGACAGAGAACACTGAAGCTTTCTTT.

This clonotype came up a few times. In nucleotides, the CDR3 is TGCGCCAGCAGCCAAGGGACAGGGGGCGTGGCCGGGGAGCTGTTTTTT. This sequence encodes CASSQGTGGVAGELFF. The chain uses TRBV4-3 and TRBJ2-2, with 11 bases that match TRBD1. CDR1 and CDR2 (germline): LGHNA, YSLEER. This CDR3 contains 16 residues. V shed 1 base and J 6 bases; nucleotides not matched to a gene: 4.

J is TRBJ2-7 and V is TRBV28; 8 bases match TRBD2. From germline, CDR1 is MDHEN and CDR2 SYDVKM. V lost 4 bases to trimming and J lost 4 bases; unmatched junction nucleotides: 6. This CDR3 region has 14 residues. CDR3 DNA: TGTGCCAGCAGTTGGGCGGGAGGATGGTACGAGCAGTACTTC. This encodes CASSWAGGWYEQYF. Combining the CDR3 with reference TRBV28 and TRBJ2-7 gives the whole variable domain DVKVTQSSRYLVKRTGEKVFLECVQDMDHENMFWYRQDPGLGLRLIYFSYDVKMKEKGDIPEGYSVSREKKERFSLILESASTNQTSMYLCASSWAGGWYEQYFGPGTRLTVT.

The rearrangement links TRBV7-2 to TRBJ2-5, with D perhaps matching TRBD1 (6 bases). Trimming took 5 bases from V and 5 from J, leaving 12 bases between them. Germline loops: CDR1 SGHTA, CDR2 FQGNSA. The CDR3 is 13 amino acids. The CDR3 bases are TGTGCCAGCAGCCCTCGCCAGGGGGAGACCCAGTACTTC. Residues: CASSPRQGETQYF.

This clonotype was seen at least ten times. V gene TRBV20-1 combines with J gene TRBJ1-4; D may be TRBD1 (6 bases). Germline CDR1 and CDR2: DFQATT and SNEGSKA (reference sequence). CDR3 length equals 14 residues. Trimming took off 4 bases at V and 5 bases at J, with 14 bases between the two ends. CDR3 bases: TGCAGTGCTAAAGGACAGTCGGGCAATGAAAAACTGTTTTTT. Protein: CSAKGQSGNEKLFF.

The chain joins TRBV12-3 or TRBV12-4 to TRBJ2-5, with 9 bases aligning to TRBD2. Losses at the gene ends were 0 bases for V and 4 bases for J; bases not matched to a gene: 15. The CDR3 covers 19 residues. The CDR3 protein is CASSLAQRMGLAEGETQYF. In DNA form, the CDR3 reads TGTGCCAGCAGTTTAGCCCAACGAATGGGACTAGCAGAGGGAGAGACCCAGTACTTC.

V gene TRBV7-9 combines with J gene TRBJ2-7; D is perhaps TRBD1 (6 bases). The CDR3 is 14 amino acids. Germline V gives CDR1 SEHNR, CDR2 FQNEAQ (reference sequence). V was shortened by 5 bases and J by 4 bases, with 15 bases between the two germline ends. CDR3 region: CASSTTGTSYEQYF. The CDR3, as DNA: TGTGCCAGCAGCACTACTGGGACATCTTACGAGCAGTACTTC.

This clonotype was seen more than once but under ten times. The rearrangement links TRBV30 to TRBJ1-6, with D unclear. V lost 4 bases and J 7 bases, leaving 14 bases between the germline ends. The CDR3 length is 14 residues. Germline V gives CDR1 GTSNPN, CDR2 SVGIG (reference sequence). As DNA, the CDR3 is TGTGCCTGGACGATGCCGGGTTCGAATTCACCCCTCCACTTT. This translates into CAWTMPGSNSPLHF.

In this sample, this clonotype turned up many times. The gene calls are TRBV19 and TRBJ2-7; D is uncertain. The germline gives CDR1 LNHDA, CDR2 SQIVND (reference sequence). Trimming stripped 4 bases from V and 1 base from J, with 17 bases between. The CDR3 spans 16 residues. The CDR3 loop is CASSTRTGELSYEQYF. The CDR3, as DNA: TGTGCCAGTAGTACCAGGACCGGCGAGCTATCCTACGAGCAGTACTTC.

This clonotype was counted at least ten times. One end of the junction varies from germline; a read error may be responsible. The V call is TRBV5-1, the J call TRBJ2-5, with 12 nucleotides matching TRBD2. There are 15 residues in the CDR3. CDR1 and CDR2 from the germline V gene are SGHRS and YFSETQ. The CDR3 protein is CASSSGLAGQETQYF. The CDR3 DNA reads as TGTGCCAGCAGCTCGGGACTAGCGGGCCAAGAGACCCAGTACTTC. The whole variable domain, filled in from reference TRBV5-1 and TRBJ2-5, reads KAGVTQTPRYLIKTRGQQVTLSCSPISGHRSVSWYQQTPGQGLQFLFEYFSETQRNKGNFPGRFSGRQFSNSRSEMNVSTLELGDSALYLCASSSGLAGQETQYFGPGTRLLVL.

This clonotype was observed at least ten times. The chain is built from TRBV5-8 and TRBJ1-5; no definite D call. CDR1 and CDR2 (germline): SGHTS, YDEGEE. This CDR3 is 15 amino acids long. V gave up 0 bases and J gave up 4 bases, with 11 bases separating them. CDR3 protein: CASSLDPGVNQPQHF. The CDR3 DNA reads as TGTGCCAGCAGCTTGGATCCAGGTGTAAATCAGCCCCAGCATTTT.

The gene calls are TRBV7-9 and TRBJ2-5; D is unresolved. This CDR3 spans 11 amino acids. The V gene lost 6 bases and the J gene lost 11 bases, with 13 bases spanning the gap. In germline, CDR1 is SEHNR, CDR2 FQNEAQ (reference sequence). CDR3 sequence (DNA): TGTGCCAGCAGAGATGCTCTTATGCAGTACTTC. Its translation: CASRDALMQYF.

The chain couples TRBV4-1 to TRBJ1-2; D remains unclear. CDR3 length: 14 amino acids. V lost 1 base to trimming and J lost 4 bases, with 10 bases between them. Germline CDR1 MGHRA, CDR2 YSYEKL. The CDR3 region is CASSQGSSSYGYTF. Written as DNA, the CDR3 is TGCGCCAGCAGCCAAGGGTCGTCTTCCTATGGCTACACCTTC.

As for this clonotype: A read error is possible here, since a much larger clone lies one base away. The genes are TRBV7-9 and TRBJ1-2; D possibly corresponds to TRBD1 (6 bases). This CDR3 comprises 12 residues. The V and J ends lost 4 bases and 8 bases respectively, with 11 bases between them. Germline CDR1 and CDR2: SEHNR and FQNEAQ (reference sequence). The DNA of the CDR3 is TGTGCCAGCAGCTCCCGGGACACCGGCTACACCTTC. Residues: CASSSRDTGYTF.

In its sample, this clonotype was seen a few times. The DNA of the CDR3 is TGTGCCAGCAGTTACGGGATGGGGCGGGACTCCTACGAGCAGTACTTC. This sequence encodes CASSYGMGRDSYEQYF. J is TRBJ2-7 and V is TRBV6-6, with D possibly matching TRBD2 (6 bases). V dropped 2 bases and J dropped 0 bases, with 14 bases sitting between them. CDR1 and CDR2 (germline): MNHNY, SVGAGI (reference sequence). The CDR3 contains 16 residues.

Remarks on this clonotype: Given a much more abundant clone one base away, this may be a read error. The DNA of the CDR3 is TGTGCCAGTAGTCGACAGGGGCTCCCCCACGAGCAGTGCTTC. It yields the protein CASSRQGLPHEQCF. The chain couples TRBV19 to TRBJ2-7; the match to TRBD1 covers 8 bases. Germline V CDR1 and CDR2: LNHDA, SQIVND (reference sequence). CDR3 length: 14 amino acids. The full variable domain, completed using reference TRBV19 and TRBJ2-7, is DGGITQSPKYLFRKEGQNVTLSCEQNLNHDAMYWYRQDPGQGLRLIYYSQIVNDFQKGDIAEGYSVSREKKESFPLTVTSAQKNPTAFYLCASSRQGLPHEQCFGPGTRLTVT.